This TCR beta chain was observed in a study of identifying expanded T cells in peripheral blood. Overall study findings and caveats: Differentially abundant clones: around 1.2 between replicates, about 15 at around 14 days, 18 to 20 at four.

Only in-frame clones appear in the TCRdb table, and some are missing; sequencing was by immunoSEQ multiplex PCR. The profile shows 100,000 to 150,000 clones, roughly 80% of them singletons. Trimming took off 0 bases at V and 4 bases at J, with 13 bases between the two ends. This CDR3 spans 15 amino acids. CDR1 and CDR2 (germline): SGDLS, YYNGEE. Comments on this clone: Its specificity is not known.

Sequenced: blood. The chain joins TRBV9 to TRBJ2-5; the D gene could be TRBD1 or TRBD2 (5 bases each). The sequence derives from a person between 18 and 69 years old in good health. The CDR3 sequence is CASSVVSAGRETQYF. The DNA of the CDR3 is TGTGCCAGCAGCGTAGTATCCGCAGGGAGAGAGACCCAGTACTTC.